The table lists the clone carrying this T cell receptor (beta chain) with a few counts. Its antigen is as yet unknown. This record comes from a study of T cell repertoires in cytomegalovirus infection. Across the study: Researchers turned to recently identified HLA-C-restricted CMV epitopes as well as well-studied HLA-B-restricted ones. Notes on the study in general: Dominating the ex vivo response were HLA-C-restricted CMV-specific TCR beta clonotypes. Individuals carrying CMV plus the relevant HLA were identified by cumulative frequency of public TCR beta families.

One entry per CDR3 protein, called by TCRdb with MiXCR from the reads. The repertoire holds some 500,000 distinct CDR3 sequences, with 40% as singletons. Trimming took 0 bases from V and 6 from J, leaving 5 bases between them. CDR1 is SEHNR, CDR2 FQNEAQ, per germline (reference sequence). This CDR3 comprises 12 residues. This sample comprised cultured PBMCs, obtained from culture after CMV antigen stimulation. The clonotype comes from a human donor in good health (CMV status not recorded). Some clones in this sample may be carry-over from other donors' samples. The chain recombines TRBV7-9 with TRBJ1-2; D is unresolved. The CDR3 spells CASSLALNGYTF. The CDR3, as DNA: TGTGCCAGCAGCTTAGCGTTAAATGGCTACACCTTC.